Detailed here is one T cell receptor beta chain. These data come from a study of cytomegalovirus exposure and HLA in healthy donors. The wider study: Earlier sequencing of about 179 million T cells yielded around 100 million unique TCR beta sequences.

The PCR was carried out with 60 Vbeta primers and 13 Jbeta primers. Assay: immunoSEQ multiplex PCR; the TCRdb copy retains only in-frame clones and omits some. The clone table shows around 200,000 clones, with the ten largest holding roughly 0.98%. The V gene lost 6 bases and the J gene lost 3 bases, with 21 bases spanning the gap. This CDR3 comprises 16 residues. Sample: PBMCs. The chain is built from TRBV23-1 and TRBJ2-7; tentatively, D is TRBD2 (6 bases). TRBV23-1 falls under the ORF class, with uncertain function. The origin of this receptor is a woman in her 30s in good health and CMV-seropositive. CDR3 nucleotides: TGCGCCAGCAGCCGAAAACTCACGGGAGAGTTCTACGAGCAGTACTTC. It specifies CASSRKLTGEFYEQYF.